This TCR beta chain was sequenced in a study of PD-1 blockade in classical Hodgkin lymphoma. The wider study: On a schedule of every 2 weeks, patients received nivolumab 3 mg/kg intravenously.

Assay: immunoSEQ multiplex PCR; the TCRdb copy retains only in-frame clones and omits some. The profile covers some 45,000 clones, with approximately 78% appearing a single time and around 37% taken by the ten largest. The time point: cycle 4 day 1 (C4D1), after less than seven weeks of nivolumab. After autologous stem cell transplantation all patients relapsed, and prior brentuximab vedotin exposure differed between cohorts. The CDR3 consists of 14 residues. V was trimmed by 3 bases and J by 2 bases, leaving 8 bases between them. Germline assignment: CDR1 LNHDA and CDR2 SQIVND (reference sequence). V usage is TRBV19 and J usage is TRBJ1-3; D remains ambiguous. Here the sequenced sample was peripheral blood mononuclear cells (PBMCs), taken before the fourth cycle of nivolumab. This TCR was sampled from a human donor with classical Hodgkin lymphoma. The CDR3, as DNA: TGTGCCAGTAGTATCGGAGGACCTGGAAACACCATATATTTT. Translated, it gives CASSIGGPGNTIYF.